The 27 T cell receptor beta chains given below trace back to one sample, sequenced in a study of tumor-infiltrating lymphocytes in primary liver carcinoma. Between roughly 20 and 31 mg of unsorted bulk tissue served as the source from which RNA and DNA were co-extracted. From roughly 0.5 ug total RNA, TCR beta cDNA was generated with a primer in the constant region. Construction of TCR beta libraries relied on three successive nested multiplex PCR rounds employing slightly modified ARM-PCR. In the first two PCR rounds, TRBV1-TRBV30 forward primers were paired with a C-beta reverse primer, and each round lasted roughly 9 cycles. Each CDR3 protein is one row after TCRdb ran MiXCR on the multiplex PCR reads. The sample consists of approximately 99,000 distinct CDR3 sequences, over 55% of them appearing once. The specimen was liver tumor tissue from sampling region 5. Documented subset: tumor region T5, tumor centre. The receptors come from a woman aged 60-70 years with primary liver carcinoma and hepatitis B virus infection.

The J gene is TRBJ2-2, the V gene TRBV29-1; 9 bases are shared with TRBD1. Germline CDR1 is SQVTM and CDR2 is ANQGSEA. The CDR3 length is 13 residues. The ends lost 8 bases at V and 8 bases at J; junction bases unmatched: 9. The CDR3 reads CSSWTGETGELFF. The CDR3, as DNA: TGCAGCTCTTGGACAGGGGAGACAGGGGAGCTGTTTTTT.

As concerns this clonotype: Germline and junction disagree at one end, which may indicate a read error. The chain recombines TRBV11-2 with TRBJ2-1; 9 nucleotides align to TRBD1. The CDR3 runs to 15 residues. CDR1 and CDR2 (germline): SGHAT, FQNNGV. CDR3 sequence: CDSSHPDRGRNEQFF. CDR3 DNA: TGTGACAGCAGCCACCCCGACAGGGGGAGGAATGAGCAGTTCTTC.

This clonotype has at least ten counts. This rearrangement joins TRBV7-9 to TRBJ2-1; 8 bases align to TRBD1. CDR1 and CDR2 from the germline V gene are SEHNR and FQNEAQ (reference sequence). The CDR3 is 16 residues long. The V segment lost 0 bases and the J segment 8 bases; nucleotides outside the gene matches: 9. CDR3 sequence: CASSLARTGLMDEQFF. Written as DNA, the CDR3 is TGTGCCAGCAGCTTAGCCCGGACAGGGCTGATGGATGAGCAGTTCTTC.

The count of this clonotype is one. A much larger clone is a single base away; this may be a read error. This chain connects TRBV7-3 to TRBJ2-2, with TRBD2 matching over 7 bases. The CDR3 runs to 16 residues. The germline CDR1 and CDR2 sequences are SGHTA and FQGTGA. The CDR3 spells CASSPNGLVNTGEMFF. CDR3 nucleotides: TGTGCCAGCAGCCCTAACGGACTAGTGAACACCGGGGAGATGTTTTTT.

This clonotype was detected many times. V and J are TRBV11-1 and TRBJ2-7; a possible D gene is TRBD1 (7 bases). Germline CDR1 is SGHAT and CDR2 is FQDESV (reference sequence). This CDR3 is built from 14 residues. V lost 5 bases and J 1 base, leaving 12 bases between the germline ends. CDR3 DNA sequence: TGTGCCAGCAGCCGGACAGGAGGGTCCTACGAGCAGTACTTC. Translating gives CASSRTGGSYEQYF.

Remarks on this clonotype: A junction boundary mismatches the germline segment, possibly from a read error. V is TRBV5-6 and J is TRBJ2-3; 9 bases fit TRBD2. This CDR3 comprises 18 residues. The germline V gene has CDR1 SGHDT and CDR2 YYEEEE. CDR3 in amino acids: CTSSSPYLLAGDTDTQYF. CDR3 bases: TGTACCAGCAGCTCGCCCTACCTCTTAGCGGGAGACACAGATACGCAGTATTTT.

This clonotype came up many times. The rearrangement joins TRBV12-3 or TRBV12-4 to TRBJ1-3; tentative D call: TRBD1 (6 bases). The CDR3 is 17 amino acids. V lost 6 bases and J 7 bases, leaving 25 bases between the germline ends. The CDR3 loop reads CASSPPTGRPRGNTIYF. CDR3 nucleotides: TGTGCCAGCAGCCCGCCCACAGGGAGACCTCGGGGGAACACCATATATTTT.

Note on this clonotype: No conserved phenylalanine or tryptophan is present at the end of the CDR3, so a read error is the likely explanation. The chain combines TRBV19 with TRBJ2-5; TRBD1 aligns across 7 bases. The length of the CDR3 is 14 residues. Per the germline V gene, CDR1 is LNHDA and CDR2 is SQIVND (reference sequence). Losses at the gene ends were 4 bases for V and 4 bases for J; bases not matched to a gene: 6. The CDR3 DNA sequence: TGTGCCAGTAGTAGGGACAGAAGTGGAGAGACCCAGTACATC. Its translation: CASSRDRSGETQYI.

For this clonotype: Sequence at one end of the junction differs from germline and may be a read error. This chain connects TRBV11-2 to TRBJ2-1, with 7 bases aligning to TRBD1. The germline V gene has CDR1 SGHAT and CDR2 FQNNGV. The length of the CDR3 is 17 residues. The CDR3 loop is CVISLRPGQRFYDEQSF. The CDR3 region has the DNA TGTGTCATCAGCTTACGACCGGGACAGAGATTCTACGATGAGCAGTCCTTC.

On this clonotype itself: Relative to the germline gene, one junction end is altered; a read error may explain this. The chain combines TRBV10-1 with TRBJ2-3, with D tentatively TRBD2 (7 bases). CDR1 is WNHNN and CDR2 is SYGVQD in the germline V gene (reference sequence). This CDR3 is 14 amino acids long. The DNA for the CDR3 is TGCGTCACCGCGGGAGAAAGGGACACAGATACGCGGTATTTT. Its protein is CVTAGERDTDTRYF.

About this clonotype itself: An end of the junction differs from the germline gene, which may be a read error. V gene TRBV12-3 or TRBV12-4 combines with J gene TRBJ1-1; 8 bases map to TRBD1. The CDR3 runs 13 residues. The CDR3 nucleotides are TGTGCAAGCAGTCTAGGACAGGGCCGTGAAGCTTTCTTT. It yields the protein CASSLGQGREAFF.

This rearrangement joins TRBV4-2 to TRBJ1-2; the D gene is possibly TRBD1 (5 bases). Germline assignment: CDR1 LGHNA and CDR2 YNFKEQ. The V and J ends lost 0 bases and 6 bases respectively, with 17 bases between them. The CDR3 is 16 residues long. CDR3 region: CASSQEQGNRLNGYTF. CDR3 DNA sequence: TGTGCCAGCAGCCAAGAGCAGGGAAATCGGCTTAATGGCTACACCTTC.

This clonotype was seen ten or more times. The chain employs TRBV11-3 and TRBJ2-1, with D tentatively TRBD1 or TRBD2 (7 bases each). Trimming cost V 7 bases and J 5 bases, with 18 bases left between them. The CDR3 has 15 residues. The germline V gene encodes CDR1 SGHNT and CDR2 YENEEA. The CDR3 coding sequence is TGTGCCAGCAAACCAGGGGGGGTTTCCAACAATGAGCAGTTCTTC. Amino acids: CASKPGGVSNNEQFF.

V usage is TRBV28 and J usage is TRBJ1-4, with D tentatively TRBD1 (6 bases). This CDR3 has 14 residues. Trimming stripped 10 bases from V and 8 bases from J, with 20 bases between. CDR1 is MDHEN, CDR2 SYDVKM, per germline. The CDR3 sequence is CANSTGLIGEKLFF. The CDR3, as DNA: TGTGCCAACAGCACAGGGTTGATTGGGGAAAAACTGTTTTTT.

Remarks on this clonotype: One end of the junction does not line up with germline, which may come from a read error. The chain couples TRBV30 to TRBJ2-7; D possibly matches TRBD1 or TRBD2 (6 bases each). The V gene's germline CDR1 is GTSNPN and CDR2 SVGIG (reference sequence). The CDR3 length is 13 residues. The CDR3 DNA reads TGTGCCTGTAGTGTAGGGGGGCCCTACGAGCAGTACTTC. Translated, it gives CACSVGGPYEQYF. The full variable domain, in which reference TRBV30 and TRBJ2-7 provide the parts outside the CDR3, is SQTIHQWPATLVQPVGSPLSLECTVEGTSNPNLYWYRQAAGRGLQLLFYSVGIGQISSEVPQNLSASRPQDRQFILSSKKLLLSDSGFYLCACSVGGPYEQYFGPGTRLTVT.

Comment on this clonotype: Possible read error: a much larger clone is one base away. This chain joins TRBV30 and TRBJ2-3; 8 positions agree with TRBD1. This CDR3 has 14 amino acids. In germline, CDR1 is GTSNPN, CDR2 SVGIG (reference sequence). This CDR3 is CVWNKAGGIHTQYF. For the CDR3, the DNA is TGTGTCTGGAATAAGGCAGGGGGCATACATACGCAGTATTTT.

As concerns this clonotype: Germline is not matched at one junction end, which may reflect a read error. The chain recombines TRBV11-3 with TRBJ2-1; D unresolved. The CDR3 loop spans 11 amino acids. Germline V gives CDR1 SGHNT, CDR2 YENEEA. The CDR3, as DNA: TGTACCAGCAGCTTGACTGGTGAGGAGTTCTTC. Protein product: CTSSLTGEEFF.

As for this clonotype: A read error may account for a junction end that differs from germline. V usage is TRBV14 and J usage is TRBJ2-7; the match to TRBD2 covers 9 bases. In germline, CDR1 is SGHDN, CDR2 FVKESK. The CDR3 covers 16 residues. The CDR3 loop is CASSQAWYSGGYEQYF. The CDR3 DNA sequence: TGTGCCAGCAGCCAAGCTTGGTATAGCGGGGGATACGAGCAATACTTC.

The V gene is TRBV11-2, the J gene TRBJ2-7, with 7 bases aligning to TRBD1. The CDR3 loop spans 14 amino acids. Germline values: CDR1 SGHAT, CDR2 FQNNGV. The CDR3 loop is CPSSFQGVGGEQYF. The CDR3 region has the DNA TGTCCAAGCAGCTTCCAGGGGGTAGGAGGCGAGCAGTACTTC.

About this clonotype itself: One end of the junction does not line up with germline, which may come from a read error. This chain joins TRBV11-2 and TRBJ2-2; tentatively, D is TRBD1 (6 bases). Germline V gene data show CDR1 as SGHAT and CDR2 as FQNNGV. This CDR3 comprises 15 residues. This CDR3 reads CAGSPRSGGSRELFF. The CDR3 DNA sequence: TGTGCCGGCAGCCCCCGTTCTGGGGGCTCCAGGGAACTGTTTTTT.

This clonotype has more than one count but fewer than ten. A much more abundant neighbour one base away suggests this may be a read error. The chain joins TRBV12-3 or TRBV12-4 to TRBJ2-1; no clear D. The CDR3 is made up of 11 amino acids. Deletions cut 4 bases from V and 7 bases from J, with 5 bases between. CDR3 sequence: CASSSQNEQFF. CDR3 DNA: TGTGCCAGCAGTTCACAGAATGAGCAGTTCTTC.

As to this clonotype: This is likely a read error, given that the CDR3 carries no conserved phenylalanine or tryptophan at its end. The V gene is TRBV29-1, the J gene TRBJ2-3; 8 positions agree with TRBD1. Germline V lookup: CDR1 SQVTM, CDR2 ANQGSEA. The CDR3 is 15 amino acids. CDR3 in amino acids: CSVEIRGRGTDTQYY. CDR3 sequence (DNA): TGCAGCGTTGAAATCAGGGGGCGAGGCACAGATACTCAGTATTAT.

This clonotype was counted at least ten times. This chain joins TRBV10-3 and TRBJ2-7; 9 nucleotides align to TRBD1. The ends lost 9 bases at V and 3 bases at J; junction bases unmatched: 12. Germline V gene lookup returns CDR1 ENHRY and CDR2 SYGVKD. The CDR3 length is 15 residues. For the CDR3, the DNA is TGTGCCATTAACCCTGGGGGGACAGGGAACTACGAGCAGTACTTC. Translating gives CAINPGGTGNYEQYF.

This clonotype was observed at least ten times. The V gene is TRBV5-4, the J gene TRBJ1-6; D perhaps matches TRBD1 (6 bases). Germline values: CDR1 SGHNT, CDR2 YYREEE (reference sequence). CDR3 length: 17 amino acids. The germline V and J ends were trimmed by 0 bases and 10 bases, with 20 bases remaining between them. The CDR3 is CASSLGTSGGSRSPLHF. The CDR3 DNA sequence: TGTGCCAGCAGCTTGGGAACGTCCGGGGGCTCGCGGTCACCCCTCCACTTT. Variable domain in full (rest from reference TRBV5-4 and TRBJ1-6): ETGVTQSPTHLIKTRGQQVTLRCSSQSGHNTVSWYQQALGQGPQFIFQYYREEENGRGNFPPRFSGLQFPNYSSELNVNALELDDSALYLCASSLGTSGGSRSPLHFGNGTRLTVT.

The chain couples TRBV4-1 to TRBJ2-6; D might be TRBD2 (5 bases). V was trimmed by 11 bases and J by 2 bases, leaving 22 bases between them. Germline CDR1 is MGHRA and CDR2 is YSYEKL. The CDR3 spans 17 residues. This chain's CDR3 is CAGNQDRRGTGANVLTF. Written as DNA, the CDR3 is TGCGCCGGCAACCAAGATCGTAGAGGGACTGGGGCCAACGTCCTGACTTTC.

This clonotype was observed once. Its ends do not fully match the called genes, so a read error is possible. The rearrangement joins TRBV29-1 to TRBJ2-3; 12 nucleotides line up with TRBD2. CDR3 length: 16 amino acids. Germline CDR1 and CDR2: SQVTM and ANQGSEA. The CDR3 bases are TGCAGCGTTGTCGTGACTAGCGGGAGAAGGACAGATACACAGTATTTT. The encoded protein is CSVVVTSGRRTDTQYF.

With respect to this clonotype: One junction end disagrees with the germline gene, perhaps due to a read error. The J gene is TRBJ2-1, the V gene TRBV7-8; 7 bases are a match to TRBD2. Germline lookup yields CDR1 SGHVS and CDR2 FQNEAQ. The CDR3 contains 16 residues. CDR3 amino acids: CVSSLGAAGVVGEQFF. CDR3 coding DNA: TGTGTCAGCAGTTTAGGAGCGGCGGGAGTAGTGGGTGAGCAGTTCTTC.